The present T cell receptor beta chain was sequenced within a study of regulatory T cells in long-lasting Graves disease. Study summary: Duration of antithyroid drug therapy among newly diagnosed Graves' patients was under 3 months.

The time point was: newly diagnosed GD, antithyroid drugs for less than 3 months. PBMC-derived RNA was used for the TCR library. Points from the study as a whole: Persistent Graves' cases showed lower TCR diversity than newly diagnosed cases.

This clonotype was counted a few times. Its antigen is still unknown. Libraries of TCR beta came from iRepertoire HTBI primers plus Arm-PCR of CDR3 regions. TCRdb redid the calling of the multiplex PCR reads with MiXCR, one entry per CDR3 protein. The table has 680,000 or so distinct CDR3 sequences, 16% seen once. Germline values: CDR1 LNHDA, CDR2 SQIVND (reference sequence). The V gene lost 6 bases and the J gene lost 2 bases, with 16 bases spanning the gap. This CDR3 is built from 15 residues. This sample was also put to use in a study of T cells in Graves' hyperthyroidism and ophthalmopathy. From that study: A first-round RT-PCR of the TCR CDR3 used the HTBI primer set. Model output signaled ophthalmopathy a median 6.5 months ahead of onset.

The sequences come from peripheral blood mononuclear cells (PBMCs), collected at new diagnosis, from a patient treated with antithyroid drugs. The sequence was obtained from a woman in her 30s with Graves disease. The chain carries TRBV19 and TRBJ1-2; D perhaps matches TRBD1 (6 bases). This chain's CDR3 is CASRTSSQGNYGYTF. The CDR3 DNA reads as TGTGCCAGTAGGACCTCATCACAGGGAAACTATGGCTACACCTTC.